These T cell receptor beta chains were read from a single sample in a study of beta chain features in type 1 diabetes. The assay was immunoSEQ multiplex PCR, and TCRdb's table has in-frame clones only and misses some. This table holds about 930,000 clones, 15% to 20% found once. The sample consisted of naive CD4+ T cells from blood. These receptors came from a woman younger than 30 in good health. Both conserved end residues are part of each CDR3. The D gene is left open where the match is weak. Size tells how often a clone was seen (once, few, many) or the class of an expanded clone, and some rows leave it out.

J: TRBJ2-5; V: TRBV7-9; D: TRBD2; size: .; CDR3: CASSSRLAGMGTQYF; DNA: TGTGCCAGCAGCTCAAGACTAGCGGGAATGGGGACCCAGTACTTC
J: TRBJ2-1; V: TRBV9; D: .; size: .; CDR3: CASSVRMEKSSYNEQFF; DNA: TGTGCCAGCAGCGTAAGGATGGAAAAGTCATCCTACAATGAGCAGTTCTTC
J: TRBJ2-1; V: TRBV19; D: TRBD1; size: few; CDR3: CASGQGTYNEQFF; DNA: TGTGCCAGTGGACAGGGTACCTACAATGAGCAGTTCTTC
J: TRBJ1-5; V: TRBV18; D: .; size: few; CDR3: CASRTENQPQHF; DNA: TGTGCCAGCCGGACAGAAAATCAGCCCCAGCATTTT
J: TRBJ1-1; V: TRBV7-2; D: .; size: .; CDR3: CASSFYQGATEAFF; DNA: TGTGCCAGCAGCTTTTATCAGGGTGCCACTGAAGCTTTCTTT
J: TRBJ1-4; V: TRBV2; D: .; size: .; CDR3: CASSEAWLRGANEKLFF; DNA: TGTGCCAGCAGTGAAGCGTGGTTGAGGGGCGCTAATGAAAAACTGTTTTTT
J: TRBJ1-2; V: TRBV5-1; D: .; size: few; CDR3: CASSHSANYGYTF; DNA: TGCGCCAGCAGTCACAGCGCTAACTATGGCTACACCTTC
J: TRBJ2-7; V: TRBV7-2; D: TRBD1; size: few; CDR3: CASRPIGRTGQYEQYF; DNA: TGTGCCAGCAGGCCCATAGGAAGGACAGGCCAGTACGAGCAGTACTTC
J: TRBJ1-2; V: TRBV28; D: .; size: few; CDR3: CASSFWGRSAGNYGYTF; DNA: TGTGCCAGCAGTTTCTGGGGCCGGTCGGCAGGGAACTATGGCTACACCTTC
J: TRBJ2-2; V: TRBV7-2; D: TRBD2; size: few; CDR3: CASRVAGDTGELFF; DNA: TGTGCCAGCAGGGTCGCGGGAGACACCGGGGAGCTGTTTTTT
J: TRBJ2-3; V: TRBV10-3; D: .; size: few; CDR3: CAISEDQRSTDTQYF; DNA: TGTGCCATCAGTGAGGATCAGCGTAGCACAGATACGCAGTATTTT
J: TRBJ2-5; V: TRBV5-4; D: .; size: few; CDR3: CASSTGGGTLQETQYF; DNA: TGTGCCAGCAGCACAGGCGGTGGGACCCTCCAAGAGACCCAGTACTTC
J: TRBJ2-7; V: TRBV27; D: .; size: few; CDR3: CASSLRDGDEQYF; DNA: TGTGCCAGCAGTTTGAGGGACGGCGACGAGCAGTACTTC
J: TRBJ2-1; V: TRBV5-5; D: TRBD2; size: .; CDR3: CASSLELAGVGPFF; DNA: TGTGCCAGCAGCTTGGAACTAGCGGGAGTGGGGCCGTTCTTC
J: TRBJ1-2; V: TRBV9; D: TRBD1; size: few; CDR3: CASSGTGAFGYTF; DNA: TGTGCCAGCAGCGGGACAGGGGCGTTTGGCTACACCTTC
J: TRBJ2-3; V: TRBV5-1; D: TRBD2; size: .; CDR3: CASSGWAGVSDTQYF; DNA: TGCGCCAGCAGTGGATGGGCGGGAGTTTCTGATACGCAGTATTTT
J: TRBJ2-1; V: TRBV4-3; D: TRBD2; size: few; CDR3: CASSQATSGLAGYNEQFF; DNA: TGCGCCAGCAGCCAAGCCACTTCGGGACTAGCGGGGTACAATGAGCAGTTCTTC
J: TRBJ2-3; V: TRBV5-6; D: .; size: few; CDR3: CASSLVQATDTQYF; DNA: TGTGCCAGCAGCTTGGTTCAGGCAACAGATACGCAGTATTTT
J: TRBJ2-3; V: TRBV18; D: .; size: .; CDR3: CASSPIAGGGDTQYF; DNA: TGTGCCAGCTCACCGATCGCGGGCGGAGGAGATACGCAGTATTTT
J: TRBJ2-1; V: TRBV27; D: TRBD2; size: few; CDR3: CASSPSGLDWFF; DNA: TGTGCCAGCAGTCCCTCGGGACTAGATTGGTTCTTC
J: TRBJ2-7; V: TRBV7-9; D: .; size: .; CDR3: CASSSLDSSSYEQYF; DNA: TGTGCCAGCAGCTCCTTGGACAGTTCCTCCTACGAGCAGTACTTC
J: TRBJ2-7; V: TRBV4-2; D: .; size: few; CDR3: CASSQGRQAPTKQYF; DNA: TGTGCCAGCAGCCAAGGTAGGCAGGCCCCTACGAAGCAGTACTTC
J: TRBJ2-1; V: TRBV7-2; D: .; size: .; CDR3: CASVSLGSYNEQFF; DNA: TGTGCCAGCGTGTCGTTGGGCTCCTACAATGAGCAGTTCTTC
J: TRBJ2-7; V: TRBV6-6; D: .; size: few; CDR3: CASSSGTHISYEQYF; DNA: TGTGCCAGCAGTTCCGGGACACATATTTCCTACGAGCAGTACTTC
J: TRBJ2-7; V: TRBV6-6; D: TRBD1; size: few; CDR3: CASRRDRGYALEQYF; DNA: TGTGCCAGCAGACGGGACAGGGGGTATGCTTTGGAGCAGTACTTC
J: TRBJ2-3; V: TRBV5-4; D: TRBD2; size: few; CDR3: CASSLRAGVTDTQYF; DNA: TGTGCCAGCAGCCTGCGCGCGGGAGTCACAGATACGCAGTATTTT
J: TRBJ2-7; V: TRBV28; D: .; size: few; CDR3: CASSLSAGYEQYF; DNA: TGTGCCAGCAGTTTGTCTGCGGGCTACGAGCAGTACTTC
J: TRBJ1-1; V: TRBV16; D: TRBD1; size: .; CDR3: CASSHLTGGWFTEAFF; DNA: TGTGCCAGCAGCCACCTTACAGGGGGATGGTTCACTGAAGCTTTCTTT
J: TRBJ2-1; V: TRBV5-4; D: TRBD2; size: .; CDR3: CASSTGGRGNEQFF; DNA: TGTGCCAGCAGCACGGGGGGGCGAGGGAATGAGCAGTTCTTC
J: TRBJ2-1; V: TRBV7-2; D: .; size: .; CDR3: CASSFRQNSYNEQFF; DNA: TGTGCCAGCAGTTTTAGACAAAACTCCTACAATGAGCAGTTCTTC
J: TRBJ2-3; V: TRBV2; D: .; size: once; CDR3: CASSEWRQTKRTDTQYF; DNA: TGTGCCAGCAGTGAATGGCGTCAGACAAAACGAACAGATACGCAGTATTTT
J: TRBJ2-7; V: TRBV14; D: TRBD2; size: few; CDR3: CASSHLAGYYEQYF; DNA: TGTGCCAGCAGCCACCTAGCGGGGTACTACGAGCAGTACTTC
J: TRBJ2-2; V: TRBV5-6; D: .; size: .; CDR3: CASSSVPTNTGELFF; DNA: TGTGCCAGCAGCTCCGTGCCAACGAACACCGGGGAGCTGTTTTTT
J: TRBJ2-7; V: TRBV18; D: TRBD1; size: few; CDR3: CASSPGTAYEQYF; DNA: TGTGCCAGCTCCCCCGGGACAGCCTACGAGCAGTACTTC
J: TRBJ2-7; V: TRBV10-2; D: TRBD2; size: .; CDR3: CASQAGGPYEQYF; DNA: TGCGCCAGTCAAGCGGGAGGGCCTTACGAGCAGTACTTC